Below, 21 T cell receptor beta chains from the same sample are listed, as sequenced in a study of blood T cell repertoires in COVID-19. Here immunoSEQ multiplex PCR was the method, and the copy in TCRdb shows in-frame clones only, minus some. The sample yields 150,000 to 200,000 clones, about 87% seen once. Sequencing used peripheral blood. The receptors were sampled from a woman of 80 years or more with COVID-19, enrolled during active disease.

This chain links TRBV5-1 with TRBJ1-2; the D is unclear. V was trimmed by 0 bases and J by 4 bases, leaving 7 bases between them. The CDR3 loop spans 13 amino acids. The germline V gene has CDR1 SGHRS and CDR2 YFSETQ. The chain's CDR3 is CASSLDGVYGYTF. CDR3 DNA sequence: TGCGCCAGCAGCTTGGACGGGGTCTATGGCTACACCTTC.

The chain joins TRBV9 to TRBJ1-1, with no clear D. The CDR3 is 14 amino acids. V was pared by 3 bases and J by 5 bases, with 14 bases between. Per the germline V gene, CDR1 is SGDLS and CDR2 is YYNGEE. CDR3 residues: CASSARTGRTEAFF. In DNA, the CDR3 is TGTGCCAGCAGCGCTCGGACGGGGAGGACTGAAGCTTTCTTT.

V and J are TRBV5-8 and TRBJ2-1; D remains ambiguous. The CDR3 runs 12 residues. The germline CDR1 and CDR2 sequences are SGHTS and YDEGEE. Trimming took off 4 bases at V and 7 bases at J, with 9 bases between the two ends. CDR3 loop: CASSRVRNEQFF. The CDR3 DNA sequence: TGTGCCAGCAGCCGGGTAAGGAATGAGCAGTTCTTC.

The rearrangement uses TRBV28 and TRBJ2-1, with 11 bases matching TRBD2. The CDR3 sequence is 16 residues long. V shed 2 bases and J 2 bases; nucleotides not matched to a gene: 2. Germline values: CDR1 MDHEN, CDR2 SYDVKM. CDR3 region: CASSLGTSGTYNEQFF. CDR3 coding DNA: TGTGCCAGCAGTTTAGGGACTAGCGGAACCTACAATGAGCAGTTCTTC.

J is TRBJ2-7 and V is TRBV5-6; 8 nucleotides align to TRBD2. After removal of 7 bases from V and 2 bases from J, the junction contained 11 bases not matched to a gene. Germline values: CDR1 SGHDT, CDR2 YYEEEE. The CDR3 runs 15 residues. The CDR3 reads CASHENTGGTYEQYF. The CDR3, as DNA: TGTGCCAGCCACGAGAATACGGGAGGGACCTACGAGCAGTACTTC.

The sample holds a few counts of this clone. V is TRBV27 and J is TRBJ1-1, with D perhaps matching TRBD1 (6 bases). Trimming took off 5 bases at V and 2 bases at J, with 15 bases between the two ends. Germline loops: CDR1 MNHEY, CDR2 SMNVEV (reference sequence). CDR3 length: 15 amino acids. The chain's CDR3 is CASSLGQRGNTEAFF. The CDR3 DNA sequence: TGTGCCAGCAGTCTCGGACAGAGGGGAAACACTGAAGCTTTCTTT.

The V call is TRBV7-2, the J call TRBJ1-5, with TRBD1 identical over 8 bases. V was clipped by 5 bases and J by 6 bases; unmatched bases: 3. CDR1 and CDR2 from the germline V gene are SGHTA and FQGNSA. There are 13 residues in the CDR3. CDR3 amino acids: CASSLGQAQPQHF. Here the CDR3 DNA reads TGTGCCAGCAGCCTGGGACAGGCTCAGCCCCAGCATTTT.

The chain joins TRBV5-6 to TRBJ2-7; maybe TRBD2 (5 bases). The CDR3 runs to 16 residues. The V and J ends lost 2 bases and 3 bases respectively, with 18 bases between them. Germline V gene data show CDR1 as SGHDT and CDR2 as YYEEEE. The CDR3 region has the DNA TGTGCCAGCAGCTTTCCTTTCCGGGGATCTATCTACGAGCAGTACTTC. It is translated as CASSFPFRGSIYEQYF.

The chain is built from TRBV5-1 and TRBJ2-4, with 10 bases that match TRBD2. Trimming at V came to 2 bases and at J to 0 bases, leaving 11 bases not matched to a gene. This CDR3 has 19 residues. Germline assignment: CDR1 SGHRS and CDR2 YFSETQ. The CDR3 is CASSFEAGASGRAKNIQYF. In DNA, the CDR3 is TGCGCCAGCAGCTTCGAGGCGGGGGCTAGCGGGAGAGCCAAAAACATTCAGTACTTC.

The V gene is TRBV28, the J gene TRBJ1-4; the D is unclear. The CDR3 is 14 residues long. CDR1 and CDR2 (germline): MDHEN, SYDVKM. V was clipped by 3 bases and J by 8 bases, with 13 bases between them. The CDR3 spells CASSFSSGGEKLFF. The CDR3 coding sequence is TGTGCCAGCAGTTTTAGCAGCGGCGGGGAAAAACTGTTTTTT.

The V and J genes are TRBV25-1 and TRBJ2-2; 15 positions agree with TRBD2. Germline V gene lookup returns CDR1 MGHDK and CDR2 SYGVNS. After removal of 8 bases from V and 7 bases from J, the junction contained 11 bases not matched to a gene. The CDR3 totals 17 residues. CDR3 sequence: CASSGLAGGPNHGELFF. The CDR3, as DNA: TGTGCCAGCTCCGGACTAGCGGGAGGGCCAAATCACGGGGAGCTGTTTTTT.

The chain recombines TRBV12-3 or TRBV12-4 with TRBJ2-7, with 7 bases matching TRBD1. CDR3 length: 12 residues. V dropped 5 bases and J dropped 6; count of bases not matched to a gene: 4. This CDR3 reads CASSKGGGEQYF. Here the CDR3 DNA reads TGTGCCAGCAGTAAAGGGGGCGGCGAGCAGTACTTC.

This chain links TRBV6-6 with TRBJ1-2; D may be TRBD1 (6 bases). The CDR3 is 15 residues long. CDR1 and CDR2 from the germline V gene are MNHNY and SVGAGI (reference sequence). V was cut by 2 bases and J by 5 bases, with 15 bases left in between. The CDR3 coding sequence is TGTGCCAGCAGTTACGCTCAGGGGTACCGGTATGGCTACACCTTC. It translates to CASSYAQGYRYGYTF.

Here the CDR3 DNA reads TGTGCCAGCAGTCAGACAGGGGTCCACGAGCAGTACTTC. Its protein is CASSQTGVHEQYF. V gene TRBV27 combines with J gene TRBJ2-7, with 8 nucleotides matching TRBD1. The CDR3 contains 13 residues. In germline, CDR1 is MNHEY, CDR2 SMNVEV (reference sequence). The J segment lost 5 bases and the V segment lost 5 bases, leaving 5 bases of the junction unmatched.

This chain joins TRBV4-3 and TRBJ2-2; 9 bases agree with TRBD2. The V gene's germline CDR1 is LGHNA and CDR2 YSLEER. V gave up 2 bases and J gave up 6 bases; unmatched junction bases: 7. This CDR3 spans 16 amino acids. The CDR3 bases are TGCGCCAGCAGCCAAAATAGCGGGAGTTTCGCCGGGGAGCTGTTTTTT. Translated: CASSQNSGSFAGELFF.

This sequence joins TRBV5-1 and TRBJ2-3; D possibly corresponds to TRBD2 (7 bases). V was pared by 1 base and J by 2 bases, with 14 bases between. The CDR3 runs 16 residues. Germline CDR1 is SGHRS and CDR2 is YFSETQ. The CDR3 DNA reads TGCGCCAGCAGCTTGACGGGGGGCAGAACCACAGATACGCAGTATTTT. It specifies CASSLTGGRTTDTQYF.

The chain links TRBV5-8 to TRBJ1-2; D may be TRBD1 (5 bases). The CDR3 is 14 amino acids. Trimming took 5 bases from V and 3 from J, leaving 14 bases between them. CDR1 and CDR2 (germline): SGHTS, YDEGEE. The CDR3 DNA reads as TGTGCCAGCAGAGTAAAGGGGCCTTACTATGGCTACACCTTC. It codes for CASRVKGPYYGYTF.

CDR3 bases: TGCGCCAGCAGCACGACTAGGATAGGGCTAGTAAATGAGCAGTTCTTC. Residues: CASSTTRIGLVNEQFF. The chain recombines TRBV5-1 with TRBJ2-1; D might be TRBD2 (6 bases). This CDR3 is 16 amino acids long. V lost 4 bases to trimming and J lost 7 bases, with 21 bases between them. The germline V gene has CDR1 SGHRS and CDR2 YFSETQ.

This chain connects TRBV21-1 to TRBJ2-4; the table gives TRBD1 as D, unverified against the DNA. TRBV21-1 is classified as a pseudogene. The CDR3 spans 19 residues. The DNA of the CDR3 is TGTGCCAGCAGTCACCCGGGACAGGGGGCGCGAGTAGCCAAAAACATTCAGTACTTC. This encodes CASSHPGQGARVAKNIQYF.

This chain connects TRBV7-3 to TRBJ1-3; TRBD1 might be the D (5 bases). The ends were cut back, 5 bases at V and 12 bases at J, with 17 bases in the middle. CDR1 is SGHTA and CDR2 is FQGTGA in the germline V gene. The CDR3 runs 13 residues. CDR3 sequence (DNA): TGTGCCAGCAGCCAAGGAAGCAAGGGGAACATATATTTT. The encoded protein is CASSQGSKGNIYF.

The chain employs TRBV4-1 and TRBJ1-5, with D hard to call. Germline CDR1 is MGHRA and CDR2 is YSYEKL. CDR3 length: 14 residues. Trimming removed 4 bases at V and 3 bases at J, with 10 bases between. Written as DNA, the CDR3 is TGCGCCAGCAGCCCGGAGGGCAACAATCAGCCCCAGCATTTT. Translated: CASSPEGNNQPQHF.